This T cell receptor (beta chain) originates from a study of human T cells and chemical hapten exposure. As for the study in general: Sensitization used 2% DPC on approximately 2 cm by approximately 2 cm upper inner arm skin. General study results and limits: The presence of alopecia in the donors means their immune response may differ from healthy people's.

This clonotype was recorded at least ten times. The antigen is unknown. Noted time point: pre-sensitization, week 0. Treatment here: therapeutic diphenylcyclopropenone sensitization with weekly scalp DPC. The germline gives CDR1 MGHRA, CDR2 YSYEKL. CDR3 length: 14 residues. Trimming took off 4 bases at V and 4 bases at J, with 8 bases between the two ends. Attachment of unique molecular identifiers to individual cDNA molecules was performed in the library. As originally analysed: TCR counts had a median of approximately 96,000 per sample and spanned roughly 20,000 to 750,000. TCRdb analysed the RACE reads with MiXCR anew, one entry per CDR3 protein. For this entry, the V and J calls and clone size follow TCRdb and not the study's own pipeline. The sample consists of approximately 370,000 distinct CDR3 sequences, about 5% of them appearing once.

The genes are TRBV4-1 and TRBJ1-6; no clear D. This receptor was taken from a woman aged 18-35 years with alopecia areata. Some clones in this sample may be carry-over from other donors' samples. The sequencing used whole blood, collected in connection with sensitization to the hapten diphenylcyclopropenone (DPC). CDR3 amino acids: CASSLRRYNSPLHF. In DNA, the CDR3 is TGCGCCAGCAGCCTGCGACGGTATAATTCACCCCTCCACTTT.